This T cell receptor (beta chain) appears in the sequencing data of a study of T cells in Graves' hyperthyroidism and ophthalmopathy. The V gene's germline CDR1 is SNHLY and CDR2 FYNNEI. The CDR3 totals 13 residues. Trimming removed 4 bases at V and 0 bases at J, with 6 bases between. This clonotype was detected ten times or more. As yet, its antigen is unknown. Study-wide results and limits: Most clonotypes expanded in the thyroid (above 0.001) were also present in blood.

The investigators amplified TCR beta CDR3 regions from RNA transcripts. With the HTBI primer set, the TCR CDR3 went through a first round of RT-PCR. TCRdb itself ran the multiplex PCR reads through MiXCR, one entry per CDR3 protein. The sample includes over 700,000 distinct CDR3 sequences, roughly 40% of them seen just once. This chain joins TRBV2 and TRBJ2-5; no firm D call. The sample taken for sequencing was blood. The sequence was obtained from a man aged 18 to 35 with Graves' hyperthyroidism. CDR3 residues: CASSVDNQETQYF. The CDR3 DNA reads TGTGCCAGCAGTGTCGACAACCAAGAGACCCAGTACTTC.